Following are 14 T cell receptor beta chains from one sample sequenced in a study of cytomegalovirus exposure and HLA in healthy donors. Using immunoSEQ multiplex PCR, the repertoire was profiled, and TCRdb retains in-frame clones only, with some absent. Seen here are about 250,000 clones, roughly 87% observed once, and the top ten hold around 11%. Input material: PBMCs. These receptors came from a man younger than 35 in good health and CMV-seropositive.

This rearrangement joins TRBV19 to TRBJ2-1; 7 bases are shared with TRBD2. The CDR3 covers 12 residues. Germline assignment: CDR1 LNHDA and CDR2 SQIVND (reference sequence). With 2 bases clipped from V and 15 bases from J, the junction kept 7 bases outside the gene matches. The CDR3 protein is CASSITGLFPFF. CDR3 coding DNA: TGTGCCAGTAGTATAACGGGACTATTTCCGTTCTTC.

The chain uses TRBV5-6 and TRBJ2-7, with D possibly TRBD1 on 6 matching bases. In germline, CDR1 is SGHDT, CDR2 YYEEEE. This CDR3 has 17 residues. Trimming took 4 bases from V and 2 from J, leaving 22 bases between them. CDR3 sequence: CASSHPPGASAAYEQYF. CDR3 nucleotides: TGTGCCAGCAGCCATCCCCCAGGGGCTAGTGCGGCCTACGAGCAGTACTTC.

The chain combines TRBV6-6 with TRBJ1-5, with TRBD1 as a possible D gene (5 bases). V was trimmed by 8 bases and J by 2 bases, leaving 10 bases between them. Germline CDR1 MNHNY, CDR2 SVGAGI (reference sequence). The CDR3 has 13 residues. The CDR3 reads CASERDRNQPQHF. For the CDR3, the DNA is TGTGCCAGCGAACGGGACCGCAATCAGCCCCAGCATTTT.

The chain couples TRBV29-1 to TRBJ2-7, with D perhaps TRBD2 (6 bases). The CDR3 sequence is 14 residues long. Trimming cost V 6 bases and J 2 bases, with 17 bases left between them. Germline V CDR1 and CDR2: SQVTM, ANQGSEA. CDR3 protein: CSVSLRDSTYEQYF. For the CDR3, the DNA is TGCAGCGTGAGCCTACGGGACTCTACCTACGAGCAGTACTTC.

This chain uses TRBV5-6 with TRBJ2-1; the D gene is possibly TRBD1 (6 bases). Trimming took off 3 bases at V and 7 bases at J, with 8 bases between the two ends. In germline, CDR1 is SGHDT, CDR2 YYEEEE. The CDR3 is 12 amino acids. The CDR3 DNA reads TGTGCCAGCAGCTATCAGGGGAATGAGCAGTTCTTC. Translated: CASSYQGNEQFF.

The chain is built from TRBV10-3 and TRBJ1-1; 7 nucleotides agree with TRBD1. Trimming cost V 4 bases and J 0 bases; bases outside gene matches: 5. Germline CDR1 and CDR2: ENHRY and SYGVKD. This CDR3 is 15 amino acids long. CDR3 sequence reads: CAISVRQGLNTEAFF. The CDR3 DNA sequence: TGTGCCATCAGTGTCCGACAGGGACTGAACACTGAAGCTTTCTTT.

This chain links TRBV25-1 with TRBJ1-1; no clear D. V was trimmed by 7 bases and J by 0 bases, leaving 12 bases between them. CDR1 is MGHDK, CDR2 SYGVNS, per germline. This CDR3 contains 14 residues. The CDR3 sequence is CASTQTGLNTEAFF. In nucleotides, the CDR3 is TGTGCCAGCACCCAAACCGGGCTGAACACTGAAGCTTTCTTT.

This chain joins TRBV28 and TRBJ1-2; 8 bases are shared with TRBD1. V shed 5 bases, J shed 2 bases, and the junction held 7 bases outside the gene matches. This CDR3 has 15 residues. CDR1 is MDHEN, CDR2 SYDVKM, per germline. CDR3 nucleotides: TGTGCCAGCAGTCCCGGACAGGGACTAAACTATGGCTACACCTTC. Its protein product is CASSPGQGLNYGYTF.

The CDR3 DNA reads TGTGCCAGCAAGAGGTCTGGAAACACCATATATTTT. As protein: CASKRSGNTIYF. The chain uses TRBV28 and TRBJ1-3; D ambiguous. There are 12 residues in the CDR3. The V gene lost 7 bases and the J gene lost 1 base, with 5 bases spanning the gap. Germline V gene data show CDR1 as MDHEN and CDR2 as SYDVKM.

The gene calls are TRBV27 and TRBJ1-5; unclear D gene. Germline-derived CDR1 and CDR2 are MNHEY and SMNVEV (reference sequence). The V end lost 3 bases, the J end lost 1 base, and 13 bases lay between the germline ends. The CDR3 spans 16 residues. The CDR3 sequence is CASSFAAGHSNQPQHF. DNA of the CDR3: TGTGCCAGCAGTTTCGCCGCCGGTCACAGCAATCAGCCCCAGCATTTT.

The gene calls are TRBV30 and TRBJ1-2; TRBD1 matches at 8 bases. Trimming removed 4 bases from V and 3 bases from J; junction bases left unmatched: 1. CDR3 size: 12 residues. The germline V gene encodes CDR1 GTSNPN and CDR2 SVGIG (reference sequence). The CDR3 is CAWTGGYYGYTF. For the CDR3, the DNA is TGTGCCTGGACAGGGGGCTACTATGGCTACACCTTC.

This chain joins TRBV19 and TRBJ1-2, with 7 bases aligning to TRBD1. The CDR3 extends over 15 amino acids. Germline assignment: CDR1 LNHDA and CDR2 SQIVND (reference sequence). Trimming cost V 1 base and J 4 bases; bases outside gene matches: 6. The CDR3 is CASSIVDRVSYGYTF. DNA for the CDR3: TGTGCCAGTAGTATAGTAGACAGGGTCTCCTATGGCTACACCTTC.

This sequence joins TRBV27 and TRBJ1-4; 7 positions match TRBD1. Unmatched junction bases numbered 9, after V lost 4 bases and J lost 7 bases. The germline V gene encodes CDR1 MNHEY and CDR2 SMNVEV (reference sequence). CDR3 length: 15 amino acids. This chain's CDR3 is CASSSGGGRGEKLFF. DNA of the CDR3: TGTGCCAGCAGTTCCGGAGGGGGCCGCGGTGAAAAACTGTTTTTT.

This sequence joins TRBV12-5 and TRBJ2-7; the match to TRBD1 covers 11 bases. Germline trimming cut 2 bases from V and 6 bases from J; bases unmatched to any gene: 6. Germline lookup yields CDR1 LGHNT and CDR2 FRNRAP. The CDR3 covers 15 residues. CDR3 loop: CASGLPGQGAGEQYF. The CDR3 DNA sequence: TGTGCTAGTGGTTTGCCCGGACAGGGGGCAGGCGAGCAGTACTTC.